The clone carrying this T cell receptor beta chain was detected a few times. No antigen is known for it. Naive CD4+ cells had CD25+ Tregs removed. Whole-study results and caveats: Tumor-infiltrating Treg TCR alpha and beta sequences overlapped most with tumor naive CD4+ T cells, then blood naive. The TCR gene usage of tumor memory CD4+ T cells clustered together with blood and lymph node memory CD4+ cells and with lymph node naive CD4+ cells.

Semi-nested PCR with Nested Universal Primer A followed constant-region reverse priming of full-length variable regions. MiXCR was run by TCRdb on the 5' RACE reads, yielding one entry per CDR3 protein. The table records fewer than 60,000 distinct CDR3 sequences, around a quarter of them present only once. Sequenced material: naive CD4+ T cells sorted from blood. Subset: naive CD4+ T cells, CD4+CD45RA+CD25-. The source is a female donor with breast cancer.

The CDR3 DNA sequence: TGTGCCAGCTCACCTTACCGGGACATATACAATGAGCAGTTCTTC. This codes for CASSPYRDIYNEQFF. V gene TRBV18 combines with J gene TRBJ2-1; D possibly corresponds to TRBD1 (6 bases). Trimming took 3 bases from V and 4 from J, leaving 13 bases between them. CDR3 length: 15 amino acids. Germline CDR1 reads KGHSH; CDR2 reads LQKENI.